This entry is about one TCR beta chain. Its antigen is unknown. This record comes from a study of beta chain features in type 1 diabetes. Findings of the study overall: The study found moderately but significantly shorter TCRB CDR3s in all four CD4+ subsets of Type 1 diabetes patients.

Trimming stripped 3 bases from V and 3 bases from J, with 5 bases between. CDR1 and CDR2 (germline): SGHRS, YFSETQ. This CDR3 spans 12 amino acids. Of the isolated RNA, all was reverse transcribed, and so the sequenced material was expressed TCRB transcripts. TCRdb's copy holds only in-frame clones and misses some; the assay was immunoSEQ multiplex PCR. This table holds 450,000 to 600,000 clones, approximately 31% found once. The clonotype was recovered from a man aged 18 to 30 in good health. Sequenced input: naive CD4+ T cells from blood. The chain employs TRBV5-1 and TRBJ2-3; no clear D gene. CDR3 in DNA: TGCGCCAGCAGCTATCTAACAGATACGCAGTATTTT. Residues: CASSYLTDTQYF.